This TCR beta chain is drawn from a study of PD-1 blockade in mismatch repair-deficient tumors. Notes on the study in general: After pembrolizumab, tumor-resident clones rose rapidly, then generally contracted before radiologic responses.

Some clones are missing from TCRdb's copy, which holds only in-frame ones; the method was immunoSEQ multiplex PCR. The repertoire holds about 34,000 clones, approximately 80% seen once, with 3% to 3.5% in the top ten. Concerning this clone itself: Its specificity is unknown. Other DNA sequences of this sample code for an identical CDR3.

The length of the CDR3 is 16 residues. The trim removed 2 bases at V and 9 bases at J, leaving 14 bases unmatched. CDR1 and CDR2 from the germline V gene are SGHAT and FQNNGV. PCR or immunohistochemistry showed mismatch repair deficiency in every enrolled patient. TCR sequencing covered a few patients who responded to pembrolizumab. The source material was PBMCs, sampled roughly 6 weeks after starting pembrolizumab. The chain employs TRBV11-2 and TRBJ2-7; 9 bases agree with TRBD1. The receptor comes from an adult with mismatch repair-deficient cancer. CDR3 region: CASSLRTGAQTLRQYF. The DNA for the CDR3 is TGTGCCAGCAGCTTACGGACAGGGGCCCAAACCCTACGGCAGTACTTC. Drawing the rest from reference TRBV11-2 and TRBJ2-7, the complete variable domain is EAGVAQSPRYKIIEKRQSVAFWCNPISGHATLYWYQQILGQGPKLLIQFQNNGVVDDSQLPKDRFSAERLKGVDSTLKIQPAKLEDSAVYLCASSLRTGAQTLRQYFGPGTRLTVT.